What follows are 7 T cell receptor beta chains derived from one specimen sequenced in a study of early T cells in non-severe SARS-CoV-2 infection. TCRdb reprocessed the 5' RACE reads via MiXCR and lists one record per CDR3 protein. The profile shows tens of thousands of distinct CDR3 sequences, about 15% of them singletons. The sample taken for sequencing was whole blood. These receptors were taken from an adult who was a healthcare worker with PCR-confirmed SARS-CoV-2 infection or an uninfected control (not recorded which).

In its sample, this clonotype was seen a few times. This sequence joins TRBV11-2 and TRBJ1-1; D uncertain. V lost 3 bases, J lost 3 bases, and 5 bases lay in between. Looked up from germline, CDR1 is SGHAT and CDR2 is FQNNGV. The CDR3 spans 12 residues. The CDR3 sequence is CASSFFDTEAFF. The CDR3 DNA sequence: TGTGCCAGCAGCTTTTTTGACACTGAAGCTTTCTTT.

A single count supports this clonotype. Being one base from a much bigger clone, this may be a read error. The chain couples TRBV11-2 to TRBJ2-1, with D perhaps TRBD1 (6 bases). This CDR3 has 14 amino acids. Looked up from germline, CDR1 is SGHAT and CDR2 is FQNNGV. CDR3 protein: CASSPPGHYNGQFF. The CDR3 DNA reads as TGTGCCAGCAGCCCGCCGGGACATTACAATGGGCAGTTCTTC.

The chain is built from TRBV7-9 and TRBJ2-1; maybe TRBD2 (5 bases). V dropped 5 bases and J dropped 5 bases, with 19 bases sitting between them. The germline V gene encodes CDR1 SEHNR and CDR2 FQNEAQ (reference sequence). The CDR3 is made up of 16 amino acids. DNA for the CDR3: TGTGCCAGCAGCCCTCGACGGCTAGCCCTGAACAATGAGCAGTTCTTC. Translating it yields CASSPRRLALNNEQFF.

In its sample, this clonotype was seen a few times. The V call is TRBV4-1, the J call TRBJ2-1; no clear D. CDR3 length: 13 amino acids. Germline V gives CDR1 MGHRA, CDR2 YSYEKL. V lost 1 base to trimming and J lost 5 bases, with 6 bases between them. The CDR3: CASSQAVDNEQFF. The CDR3 DNA follows: TGCGCCAGCAGCCAAGCCGTGGACAATGAGCAGTTCTTC.

There are a few counts of this clonotype. The chain combines TRBV27 with TRBJ1-1; a weak D match, TRBD1 (5 bases). V shed 8 bases and J shed 8 bases, with 9 bases lying between them. Looked up from germline, CDR1 is MNHEY and CDR2 is SMNVEV (reference sequence). The CDR3 extends over 10 amino acids. The CDR3 reads CASGYREAFF. In nucleotides, the CDR3 is TGTGCCAGCGGCTACAGGGAAGCTTTCTTT.

The V call is TRBV14, the J call TRBJ1-1; 7 bases map to TRBD1. Trimming removed 3 bases from V and 10 bases from J; junction bases left unmatched: 8. The CDR3 runs 13 residues. The germline CDR1 and CDR2 sequences are SGHDN and FVKESK. The CDR3 nucleotides are TGTGCCAGCAGCCAGACAGGGACGGATTCAGCTTTCTTT. Amino acids: CASSQTGTDSAFF.

This clonotype was detected a few times. The chain joins TRBV5-1 to TRBJ2-2; perhaps TRBD2 as D (6 bases). The CDR3 loop spans 17 amino acids. V was clipped by 3 bases and J by 3 bases, with 18 bases between them. CDR1 and CDR2 from the germline V gene are SGHRS and YFSETQ. The CDR3 DNA is TGCGCCAGCAGCTCCTCTCCCAGCGGAGGGGACACCGGGGAGCTGTTTTTT. Translation: CASSSSPSGGDTGELFF.